The 32 T cell receptor beta chains listed next were all sequenced from one sample in a study of T cell changes during pregnancy in multiple sclerosis. The protocol was immunoSEQ multiplex PCR, while the TCRdb copy is restricted to in-frame clones and leaves out a portion. Of 50,000 or so clones detected, 90% to 95% appear once; the ten largest clones hold around 3.9%. The source was CD8+ T cells from peripheral blood mononuclear cells, collected after pregnancy. Receptor source: a female donor with multiple sclerosis, enrolled in a pregnancy study.

The V call is TRBV14, the J call TRBJ2-7; possible D gene TRBD1, 5 bases. Trimming took 4 bases from V and 3 from J, leaving 13 bases between them. The germline gives CDR1 SGHDN, CDR2 FVKESK. The CDR3 extends over 14 amino acids. The CDR3 DNA is TGTGCCAGCAGCCTCCCAGGGTGGGGCTACGAGCAGTACTTC. Residues: CASSLPGWGYEQYF.

As for this clone: Additional DNA sequences in this sample encode the identical CDR3. The chain employs TRBV27 and TRBJ2-1; 9 nucleotides match TRBD2. The junction had 5 bases not matched to a gene; V was cut back by 5 bases and J by 3 bases. Germline lookup yields CDR1 MNHEY and CDR2 SMNVEV (reference sequence). This CDR3 contains 15 residues. CDR3 sequence reads: CASSLSGSSYNEQFF. In nucleotides, the CDR3 is TGTGCCAGCAGTCTTAGCGGGAGCAGCTACAATGAGCAGTTCTTC.

The chain joins TRBV19 to TRBJ2-1, with TRBD1 as a possible D gene (6 bases). The germline V gene encodes CDR1 LNHDA and CDR2 SQIVND (reference sequence). V was cut by 3 bases and J by 3 bases, with 6 bases left in between. The length of the CDR3 is 13 residues. The CDR3, as DNA: TGTGCCAGTAGTATGGACAGCTACAATGAGCAGTTCTTC. Protein product: CASSMDSYNEQFF.

V is TRBV9 and J is TRBJ2-5; 9 bases line up with TRBD1. This CDR3 spans 16 amino acids. The J segment lost 0 bases and the V segment lost 3 bases, leaving 6 bases of the junction unmatched. The germline V gene encodes CDR1 SGDLS and CDR2 YYNGEE. DNA for the CDR3: TGTGCCAGCAGCGACACAGGGGGCGAGGACCAAGAGACCCAGTACTTC. Translating gives CASSDTGGEDQETQYF.

J is TRBJ2-7 and V is TRBV27; D might be TRBD1 (5 bases). CDR1 is MNHEY and CDR2 is SMNVEV in the germline V gene (reference sequence). The ends were cut back, 3 bases at V and 5 bases at J, with 14 bases in the middle. The CDR3 is 14 residues long. DNA of the CDR3: TGTGCCAGCAGTTTGGGGCAGGTACCCCACGAGCAGTACTTC. It translates to CASSLGQVPHEQYF.

This clone occurred a few times. This CDR3 is CASSLGRGDEAFF. CDR3 sequence (DNA): TGTGCCAGCAGCTTAGGACGGGGGGATGAAGCTTTCTTT. The chain combines TRBV7-9 with TRBJ1-1, with D perhaps TRBD1 (5 bases). The CDR3 spans 13 residues. Trimming removed 1 base at V and 7 bases at J, with 10 bases between. Per germline, CDR1 SEHNR and CDR2 FQNEAQ (reference sequence).

The chain is built from TRBV6-4 and TRBJ2-1; D unresolved. The V and J ends lost 3 bases and 0 bases respectively, with 9 bases between them. Germline CDR1 reads MRHNA; CDR2 reads SNTAGT. This CDR3 spans 15 amino acids. The CDR3 sequence is CASSESERSYNEQFF. In DNA, the CDR3 is TGTGCCAGCAGTGAGAGCGAGCGCTCCTACAATGAGCAGTTCTTC.

V is TRBV6-4 and J is TRBJ2-3; D not resolved. Germline lookup yields CDR1 MRHNA and CDR2 SNTAGT. The CDR3 loop spans 16 amino acids. Trimming pared 0 bases from V and 3 bases from J, leaving 13 bases between. CDR3 DNA sequence: TGTGCCAGCAGTGACTCGACTCTATCCGGAACAGATACGCAGTATTTT. Its protein product is CASSDSTLSGTDTQYF.

The gene calls are TRBV6-5 and TRBJ1-1; TRBD1 might be the D (5 bases). Germline-derived CDR1 and CDR2 are MNHEY and SVGAGI. V lost 0 bases and J lost 3, with 8 bases in between. The CDR3 totals 14 residues. CDR3 bases: TGTGCCAGCAGTTACTCCTCAGGGTACACTGAAGCTTTCTTT. Translated: CASSYSSGYTEAFF.

V is TRBV7-8 and J is TRBJ2-7; 7 nucleotides align to TRBD1. CDR1 and CDR2 from the germline V gene are SGHVS and FQNEAQ. J gave up 2 bases and V 1 base, and 8 bases lay outside the gene matches. The CDR3 has 16 residues. CDR3: CASSLVFDRAAYEQYF. Written as DNA, the CDR3 is TGTGCCAGCAGCTTAGTCTTTGACAGGGCCGCCTACGAGCAGTACTTC.

This chain joins TRBV28 and TRBJ2-7; D is unresolved. The germline V gene has CDR1 MDHEN and CDR2 SYDVKM. This CDR3 is 17 amino acids long. V was clipped by 5 bases and J by 0 bases, with 20 bases between them. Here the CDR3 DNA reads TGTGCCAGCAGTCCGACTCTTTCCAGAGCCTACTCCTACGAGCAGTACTTC. Its protein is CASSPTLSRAYSYEQYF.

The chain recombines TRBV6-4 with TRBJ2-1, with 7 nucleotides matching TRBD1. J lost 5 bases, V lost 4 bases, and 5 bases had no gene match. The CDR3 extends over 14 amino acids. Germline V gene data show CDR1 as MRHNA and CDR2 as SNTAGT. The DNA of the CDR3 is TGTGCCAGCAGTGCCGGGACAGCCCACAATGAGCAGTTCTTC. Its protein product is CASSAGTAHNEQFF.

V gene TRBV19 combines with J gene TRBJ2-6, with D unresolved. Trimming stripped 1 base from V and 0 bases from J, with 4 bases between. Germline V lookup: CDR1 LNHDA, CDR2 SQIVND (reference sequence). The CDR3 runs to 15 residues. The CDR3 DNA is TGTGCCAGTAGTATAGGGAGCTCTGGGGCCAACGTCCTGACTTTC. Translating it yields CASSIGSSGANVLTF.

This chain links TRBV7-2 with TRBJ1-4, with D unclear. This CDR3 comprises 17 residues. Deletions cut 2 bases from V and 5 bases from J, with 18 bases between. Germline loops: CDR1 SGHTA, CDR2 FQGNSA. CDR3 sequence: CASSLLSVPVQNEKLFF. For the CDR3, the DNA is TGTGCCAGCAGCTTACTGTCCGTCCCGGTCCAAAATGAAAAACTGTTTTTT. The variable domain in full, completed from reference TRBV7-2 and TRBJ1-4, reads GAGVSQSPSNKVTEKGKDVELRCDPISGHTALYWYRQSLGQGLEFLIYFQGNSAPDKSGLPSDRFSAERTGGSVSTLTIQRTQQEDSAVYLCASSLLSVPVQNEKLFFGSGTQLSVL.

This chain links TRBV27 with TRBJ1-4; D gene unclear. The CDR3 contains 16 residues. Trimming took 1 base from V and 0 from J, leaving 9 bases between them. The germline CDR1 and CDR2 sequences are MNHEY and SMNVEV (reference sequence). CDR3 in DNA: TGTGCCAGCAGTTTATGGCCCAAAGCAACTAATGAAAAACTGTTTTTT. Protein sequence: CASSLWPKATNEKLFF.

This clone came up once. The rearrangement links TRBV4-3 to TRBJ2-1; 7 bases are a match to TRBD2. The CDR3 contains 15 residues. Unmatched junction bases numbered 8, after V lost 4 bases and J lost 5 bases. CDR1 is LGHNA and CDR2 is YSLEER in the germline V gene. The CDR3 region is CASSPKLGLNNEQFF. CDR3 in DNA: TGCGCCAGCAGCCCAAAATTGGGACTAAACAATGAGCAGTTCTTC.

The rearrangement joins TRBV5-8 to TRBJ2-3, with D possibly matching TRBD2 (6 bases). V lost 0 bases and J 7 bases, leaving 12 bases between the germline ends. The CDR3 is 14 amino acids. Germline V CDR1 and CDR2: SGHTS, YDEGEE. The CDR3 coding sequence is TGTGCCAGCAGCTTGGAGGACTATACGAATACGCAGTATTTT. Its protein is CASSLEDYTNTQYF.

CDR3 residues: CASSLTGNNEQFF. The CDR3 region has the DNA TGTGCCAGTAGCCTGACAGGGAACAATGAGCAGTTCTTC. V is TRBV19 and J is TRBJ2-1; 7 bases fit TRBD1. CDR3 length equals 13 residues. In germline, CDR1 is LNHDA, CDR2 SQIVND (reference sequence). The ends lost 6 bases at V and 5 bases at J; junction bases unmatched: 4.

The V and J genes are TRBV29-1 and TRBJ1-1; D not resolved. The germline V gene encodes CDR1 SQVTM and CDR2 ANQGSEA. Trimming removed 1 base at V and 0 bases at J, with 9 bases between. This CDR3 region has 14 residues. The CDR3 protein is CSVEGYTLNTEAFF. In DNA form, the CDR3 reads TGCAGCGTTGAAGGGTACACCTTGAACACTGAAGCTTTCTTT.

The rearrangement joins TRBV5-1 to TRBJ1-2, with a possible D match to TRBD1 (5 bases). Trimming removed 3 bases from V and 3 bases from J, with 24 bases in between. In germline, CDR1 is SGHRS, CDR2 YFSETQ. CDR3 length: 18 amino acids. CDR3 residues: CASSSTEGTTAKDYGYTF. The CDR3 DNA sequence: TGCGCCAGCAGCTCGACCGAGGGGACTACTGCAAAGGACTATGGCTACACCTTC.

The chain's CDR3 is CASSVAGLSTDTQYF. In DNA, the CDR3 is TGTGCCAGCAGCGTAGCGGGGTTATCCACAGATACGCAGTATTTT. The chain is built from TRBV9 and TRBJ2-3, with D perhaps matching TRBD2 (5 bases). V was pared by 0 bases and J by 2 bases, with 10 bases between. Germline lookup yields CDR1 SGDLS and CDR2 YYNGEE. The CDR3 length is 15 residues.

Only a few counts were recorded for this clone. This rearrangement joins TRBV9 to TRBJ1-1; TRBD1 is a possible D gene (6 bases). CDR1 SGDLS and CDR2 YYNGEE come from the germline V gene. This CDR3 comprises 19 residues. V lost 2 bases to trimming and J lost 1 base, with 24 bases between them. The CDR3 region is CASSVNPNSDRPGNTEAFF. The CDR3 coding sequence is TGTGCCAGCAGCGTCAACCCGAATAGCGACAGGCCGGGGAACACTGAAGCTTTCTTT.

J is TRBJ2-7 and V is TRBV5-4; perhaps TRBD1 as D (6 bases). This CDR3 has 13 amino acids. Germline V gene sequence: CDR1 SGHNT, CDR2 YYREEE (reference sequence). Trimming removed 2 bases at V and 5 bases at J, with 11 bases between. The CDR3 bases are TGTGCCAGCAGCTTCGGACAGCTCAACGAGCAGTACTTC. This gives the protein CASSFGQLNEQYF. The full variable domain, in which reference TRBV5-4 and TRBJ2-7 provide the parts outside the CDR3, is ETGVTQSPTHLIKTRGQQVTLRCSSQSGHNTVSWYQQALGQGPQFIFQYYREEENGRGNFPPRFSGLQFPNYSSELNVNALELDDSALYLCASSFGQLNEQYFGPGTRLTVT.

This chain connects TRBV9 to TRBJ1-2, with TRBD1 identical over 8 bases. The V and J ends lost 4 bases and 4 bases, in that order; junction bases with no gene match: 6. Per germline, CDR1 SGDLS and CDR2 YYNGEE. This CDR3 comprises 14 residues. The chain's CDR3 is CASSPRTGSYGYTF. CDR3 nucleotides: TGTGCCAGCAGCCCGCGGACAGGGTCCTATGGCTACACCTTC. The full variable domain, completed using reference TRBV9 and TRBJ1-2, is DSGVTQTPKHLITATGQRVTLRCSPRSGDLSVYWYQQSLDQGLQFLIQYYNGEERAKGNILERFSAQQFPDLHSELNLSSLELGDSALYFCASSPRTGSYGYTFGSGTRLTVV.

As to this clone: Germline and junction disagree at one end, which may indicate a read error. V usage is TRBV6-4 and J usage is TRBJ2-1; D unresolved. The germline V gene encodes CDR1 MRHNA and CDR2 SNTAGT. The CDR3 totals 12 residues. CDR3 nucleotide sequence: TGTGCCAGCAGTGACTCCTCCAATGAGCAGTTCTTC. Residues: CASSDSSNEQFF.

The chain uses TRBV7-8 and TRBJ2-3; 7 bases fit TRBD2. V lost 1 base and J lost 0; bases outside the gene matches: 4. Looked up from germline, CDR1 is SGHVS and CDR2 is FQNEAQ. The CDR3 is 16 residues long. The CDR3 coding sequence is TGTGCCAGCAGCTTAGAGGCGGGAGTGAGCACAGATACGCAGTATTTT. Translated: CASSLEAGVSTDTQYF.

The chain employs TRBV5-6 and TRBJ2-7; D might be TRBD1 (5 bases). The length of the CDR3 is 14 residues. Germline V gene lookup returns CDR1 SGHDT and CDR2 YYEEEE. Trimming stripped 0 bases from V and 0 bases from J, with 7 bases between. CDR3 in amino acids: CASSLGQSSYEQYF. The DNA of the CDR3 is TGTGCCAGCAGCTTGGGACAGAGCTCCTACGAGCAGTACTTC.

V gene TRBV2 combines with J gene TRBJ2-3, with D possibly matching TRBD1 (5 bases). This CDR3 is 19 amino acids long. Germline V lookup: CDR1 SNHLY, CDR2 FYNNEI. Trimming removed 1 base from V and 8 bases from J, with 28 bases in between. CDR3 DNA: TGTGCCAGCAGTGAAGGGAATGGTTGGCCTAGGGGAAAGGGGATTACGCAGTATTTT. Translating gives CASSEGNGWPRGKGITQYF.

V is TRBV27 and J is TRBJ1-1; TRBD1 matches 10 bases. The trim removed 3 bases at V and 5 bases at J, leaving 3 bases unmatched. Germline CDR1 MNHEY, CDR2 SMNVEV (reference sequence). The CDR3 consists of 14 residues. The CDR3 sequence is CASSLGTGATEAFF. DNA for the CDR3: TGTGCCAGCAGTTTGGGGACAGGGGCAACTGAAGCTTTCTTT.

The V and J genes are TRBV2 and TRBJ1-1; TRBD1 matches at 9 bases. Per the germline V gene, CDR1 is SNHLY and CDR2 is FYNNEI. Trimming took 4 bases from V and 3 from J; bases not matched to a gene: 3. The CDR3 consists of 14 residues. For the CDR3, the DNA is TGTGCCAGCAGTGGACAGGGGGGGGACACTGAAGCTTTCTTT. As protein: CASSGQGGDTEAFF.

The V and J genes are TRBV14 and TRBJ2-7, with D tentatively TRBD1 (5 bases). Germline loops: CDR1 SGHDN, CDR2 FVKESK. Trimming took 0 bases from V and 0 from J, leaving 6 bases between them. The CDR3 has 14 residues. The CDR3 DNA reads TGTGCCAGCAGCCAAGAGACAGCCTCCTACGAGCAGTACTTC. Translation: CASSQETASYEQYF.

This chain uses TRBV11-2 with TRBJ2-1; tentative D call: TRBD2 (5 bases). The CDR3 extends over 12 amino acids. V dropped 1 base and J dropped 7 bases, with 5 bases sitting between them. Germline lookup yields CDR1 SGHAT and CDR2 FQNNGV. The CDR3 region is CASSLGENEQFF. The CDR3 DNA reads as TGTGCCAGCAGCTTAGGGGAGAATGAGCAGTTCTTC.